This T cell receptor beta chain was recorded in a study of control samples from healthy donors and cancer patients. The data were produced by immunoSEQ multiplex PCR, yet TCRdb's version contains in-frame clones alone and is incomplete. The table has 100,000 or so clones, roughly 90% seen once. Sequenced input: blood. This clonotype was sampled from a man aged 25 to 40 in good health.

The chain's CDR3 is CASANRGHVTGELFF. The CDR3 DNA reads as TGTGCCAGCGCAAACAGGGGGCACGTCACCGGGGAGCTGTTTTTT. The chain has TRBV6-5 and TRBJ2-2, with 9 bases lining up with TRBD1. The trim removed 8 bases at V and 4 bases at J, leaving 8 bases unmatched. There are 15 residues in the CDR3. Germline CDR1 and CDR2: MNHEY and SVGAGI.